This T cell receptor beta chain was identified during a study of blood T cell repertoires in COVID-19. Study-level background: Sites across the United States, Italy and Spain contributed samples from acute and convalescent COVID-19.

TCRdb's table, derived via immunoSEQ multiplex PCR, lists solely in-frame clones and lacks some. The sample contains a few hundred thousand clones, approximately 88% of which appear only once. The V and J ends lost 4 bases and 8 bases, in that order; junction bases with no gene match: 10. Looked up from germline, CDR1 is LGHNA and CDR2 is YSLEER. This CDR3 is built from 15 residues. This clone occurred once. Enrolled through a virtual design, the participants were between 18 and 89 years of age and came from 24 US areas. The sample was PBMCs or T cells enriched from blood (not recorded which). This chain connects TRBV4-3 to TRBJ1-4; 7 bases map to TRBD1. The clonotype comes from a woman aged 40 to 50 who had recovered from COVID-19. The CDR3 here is CASSRERQGWEKLFF. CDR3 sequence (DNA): TGCGCCAGCAGCCGCGAAAGACAGGGCTGGGAAAAACTGTTTTTT.